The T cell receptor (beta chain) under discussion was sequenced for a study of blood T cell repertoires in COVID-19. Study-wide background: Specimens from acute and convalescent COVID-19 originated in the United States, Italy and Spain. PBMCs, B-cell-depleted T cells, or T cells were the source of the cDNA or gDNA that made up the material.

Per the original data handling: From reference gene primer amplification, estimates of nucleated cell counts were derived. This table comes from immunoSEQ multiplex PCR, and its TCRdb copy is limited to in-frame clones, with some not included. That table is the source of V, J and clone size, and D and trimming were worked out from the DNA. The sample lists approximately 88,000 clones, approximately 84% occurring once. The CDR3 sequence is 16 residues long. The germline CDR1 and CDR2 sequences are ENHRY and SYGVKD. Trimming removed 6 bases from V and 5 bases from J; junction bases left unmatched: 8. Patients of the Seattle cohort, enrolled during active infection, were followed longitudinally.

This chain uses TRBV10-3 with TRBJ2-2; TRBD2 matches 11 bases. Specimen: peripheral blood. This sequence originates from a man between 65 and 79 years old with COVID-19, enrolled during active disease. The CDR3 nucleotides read TGTGCCATCAGGGCCCTGACTAGCGGGGAAACCGGGGAGCTGTTTTTT. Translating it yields CAIRALTSGETGELFF.